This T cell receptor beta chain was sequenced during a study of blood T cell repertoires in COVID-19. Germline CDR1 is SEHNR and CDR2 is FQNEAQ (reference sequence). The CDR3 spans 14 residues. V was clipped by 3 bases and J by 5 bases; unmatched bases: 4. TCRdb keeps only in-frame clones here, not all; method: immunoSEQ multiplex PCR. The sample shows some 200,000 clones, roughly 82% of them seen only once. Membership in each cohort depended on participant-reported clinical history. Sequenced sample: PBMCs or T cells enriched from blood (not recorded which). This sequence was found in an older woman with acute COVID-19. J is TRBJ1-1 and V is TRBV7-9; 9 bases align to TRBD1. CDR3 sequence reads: CASSLLQGATEAFF. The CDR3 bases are TGTGCCAGCAGCTTGCTACAGGGGGCGACTGAAGCTTTCTTT.